A single T cell receptor beta chain is shown here with its context. The repertoire was sequenced with immunoSEQ multiplex PCR; TCRdb's copy has only in-frame clones and lacks some. The sample carries roughly 200,000 clones, around 84% recorded once. The sample belongs to a study of blood T cell repertoires in COVID-19. Study details: Nucleic acid was either cDNA or gDNA, and it came from T cells, B-cell-depleted T cells, or PBMCs.

CDR3 length equals 12 residues. The V gene lost 6 bases and the J gene lost 7 bases, with 12 bases spanning the gap. Participant-given clinical history determined each cohort assignment. The sequence derives from a man aged 35-49 years who had recovered from COVID-19. This chain links TRBV12-3 or TRBV12-4 with TRBJ1-2; the D is unclear. The specimen sequenced was PBMCs or T cells enriched from blood (not recorded which). CDR3 nucleotides: TGTGCCAGCAGACCGGAGAGTGTTGGCTACACCTTC. Its protein product is CASRPESVGYTF.